Following are 6 T cell receptor beta chains from one sample sequenced in a study of T-cell reconstitution after alpha-beta-depleted transplantation in children. Molecular barcoding with unique molecular identifiers was used for the TCRbeta library. One entry per CDR3 protein, called by TCRdb with MiXCR from the PCR reads. The sample consists of more than 90,000 distinct CDR3 sequences, approximately 10% of them appearing once. The sample here was PBMCs, taken before TCRalphabeta/CD19-depleted stem cell transplant. These receptors were obtained from a boy between 2 and 10 years old with acute lymphoblastic leukemia, due to receive a stem cell transplant.

The J gene is TRBJ1-1, the V gene TRBV9; D is uncertain. This CDR3 is built from 16 residues. The V gene's germline CDR1 is SGDLS and CDR2 YYNGEE. V was clipped by 1 base and J by 3 bases, with 16 bases between them. CDR3 nucleotides: TGTGCCAGCAGCGTAAGAGTCGACCCAAGGGACACTGAAGCTTTCTTT. It specifies CASSVRVDPRDTEAFF.

This clonotype was counted only a few times. V gene TRBV9 combines with J gene TRBJ2-2; the D is unclear. This CDR3 has 15 residues. V was clipped by 4 bases and J by 5 bases, with 15 bases between them. Germline CDR1 reads SGDLS; CDR2 reads YYNGEE. The CDR3 DNA sequence: TGTGCCAGCAGCCCTCGGACCAAATTGACCGGGGAGCTGTTTTTT. This codes for CASSPRTKLTGELFF.

Remarks on this clonotype: This may be a read error, as it is one base from a much larger clone. V usage is TRBV11-1 and J usage is TRBJ2-2, with 9 bases identical to TRBD1. Germline V CDR1 and CDR2: SGHAT, FQDESV (reference sequence). CDR3 length: 18 residues. Trimming removed 5 bases from V and 2 bases from J; junction bases left unmatched: 12. The CDR3 reads CASSPMAGQGSNTGELFF. The CDR3 nucleotides are TGTGCCAGCAGCCCCATGGCAGGACAGGGGAGCAACACCGGGGAGCTGTTTTTT.

This clonotype has ten or more counts. The chain links TRBV7-2 to TRBJ2-7; no clear D gene. V lost 2 bases, J lost 8 bases, and 7 bases lay in between. The CDR3 spans 11 residues. The germline CDR1 and CDR2 sequences are SGHTA and FQGNSA. The CDR3 reads CASSLILQQYF. The DNA of the CDR3 is TGTGCCAGCAGCTTAATTTTGCAGCAGTACTTC.

A few counts support this clonotype. This chain links TRBV20-1 with TRBJ2-3; 11 bases line up with TRBD2. From germline, CDR1 is DFQATT and CDR2 SNEGSKA (reference sequence). V lost 1 base, J lost 5 bases, and 5 bases stayed unmatched. The CDR3 totals 15 residues. The DNA of the CDR3 is TGCAGTGCTAGAGGTAGCGGGAGGGCATTAGATACGCAGTATTTT. Protein product: CSARGSGRALDTQYF.

The chain recombines TRBV19 with TRBJ2-5, with D perhaps matching TRBD2 (5 bases). Germline loops: CDR1 LNHDA, CDR2 SQIVND (reference sequence). V was shortened by 0 bases and J by 11 bases, with 7 bases between the two germline ends. The CDR3 length is 11 residues. CDR3 loop: CASSIEQRQYF. The CDR3 nucleotides are TGTGCCAGTAGTATAGAACAGCGGCAGTACTTC.